This entry lists 3 T cell receptor beta chains sequenced from one sample in a study of cytomegalovirus exposure and HLA in healthy donors. PCR involved 60 Vbeta and 13 Jbeta primers. The protocol was immunoSEQ multiplex PCR, while the TCRdb copy is restricted to in-frame clones and leaves out a portion. This table holds 100,000 to 150,000 clones, about 79% found once. Sequencing input: PBMCs. These receptors were collected from a woman between 50 and 59 years old in good health and CMV-seronegative.

The genes are TRBV5-1 and TRBJ2-1; D gene uncertain. V lost 0 bases to trimming and J lost 8 bases, with 12 bases between them. Germline-derived CDR1 and CDR2 are SGHRS and YFSETQ. There are 14 residues in the CDR3. Here the CDR3 reads CASSLGPSVDEQFF. The DNA of the CDR3 is TGCGCCAGCAGCTTGGGTCCCAGTGTCGATGAGCAGTTCTTC.

The V and J genes are TRBV19 and TRBJ1-2; 12 positions match TRBD1. There are 16 residues in the CDR3. With V trimmed by 7 bases and J by 8 bases, 14 bases remained unmatched. Germline V CDR1 and CDR2: LNHDA, SQIVND (reference sequence). The CDR3 coding sequence is TGTGCCAGTACCGGGACAGGGGGCGAGTTGTCTCGCGGCTACACCTTC. It codes for CASTGTGGELSRGYTF.

The chain employs TRBV28 and TRBJ1-2; TRBD1 aligns across 7 bases. J lost 6 bases, V lost 5 bases, and 9 bases had no gene match. The CDR3 covers 14 residues. Per germline, CDR1 MDHEN and CDR2 SYDVKM. The CDR3 coding sequence is TGTGCCAGCAGTACTGAGACAGGGCATGATGGCTACACCTTC. It codes for CASSTETGHDGYTF.